The clone carrying this T cell receptor (beta chain) was found many times. What it binds is unknown. The data are from a study of blood T cells in healthy people across ages. Findings and caveats of the study: Researchers deemed the diversity estimates from one million T cells underestimates.

Then a second PCR, running roughly 7 to 11 cycles, was carried out with a sample-barcoded 5' primer and a J-beta primer mix. TCRdb passed the 5' RACE reads through MiXCR, listing each CDR3 protein once. The data contain hundreds of thousands of distinct CDR3 sequences, more than 20% of them singletons. The length of the CDR3 is 18 residues. Germline-derived CDR1 and CDR2 are MNHNY and SVGAGI (reference sequence). After removal of 0 bases from V and 2 bases from J, the junction contained 4 bases not matched to a gene. In addition, the sample was reused for a study of T cells of mothers and their children. That report adds: Compared with unrelated pairs, related mother-child pairs had slightly higher, non-significant overlap.

This sequence joins TRBV6-6 and TRBJ2-2, with TRBD2 matching over 12 bases. The sequenced material came from blood. The TCR sequence derives from a boy between 10 and 17 years old in good health. The CDR3 DNA reads as TGTGCCAGCAGTTACTCGCTAGCGGGGGGGACCAACACCGGGGAGCTGTTTTTT. Its translation is CASSYSLAGGTNTGELFF.